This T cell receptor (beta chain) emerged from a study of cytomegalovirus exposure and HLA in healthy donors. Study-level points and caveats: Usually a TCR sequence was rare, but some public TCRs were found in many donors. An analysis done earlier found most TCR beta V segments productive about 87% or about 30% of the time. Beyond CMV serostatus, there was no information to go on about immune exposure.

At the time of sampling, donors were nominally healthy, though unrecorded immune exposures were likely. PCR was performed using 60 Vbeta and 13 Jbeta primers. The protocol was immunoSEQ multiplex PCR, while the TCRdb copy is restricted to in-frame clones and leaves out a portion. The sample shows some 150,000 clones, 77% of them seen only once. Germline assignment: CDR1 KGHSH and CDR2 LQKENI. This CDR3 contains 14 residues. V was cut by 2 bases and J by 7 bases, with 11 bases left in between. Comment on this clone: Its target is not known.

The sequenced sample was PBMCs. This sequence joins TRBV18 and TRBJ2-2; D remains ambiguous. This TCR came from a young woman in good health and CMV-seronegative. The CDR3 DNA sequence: TGTGCCAGCTCACCAGTGGGCGCGATCGGGGAGCTGTTTTTT. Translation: CASSPVGAIGELFF.